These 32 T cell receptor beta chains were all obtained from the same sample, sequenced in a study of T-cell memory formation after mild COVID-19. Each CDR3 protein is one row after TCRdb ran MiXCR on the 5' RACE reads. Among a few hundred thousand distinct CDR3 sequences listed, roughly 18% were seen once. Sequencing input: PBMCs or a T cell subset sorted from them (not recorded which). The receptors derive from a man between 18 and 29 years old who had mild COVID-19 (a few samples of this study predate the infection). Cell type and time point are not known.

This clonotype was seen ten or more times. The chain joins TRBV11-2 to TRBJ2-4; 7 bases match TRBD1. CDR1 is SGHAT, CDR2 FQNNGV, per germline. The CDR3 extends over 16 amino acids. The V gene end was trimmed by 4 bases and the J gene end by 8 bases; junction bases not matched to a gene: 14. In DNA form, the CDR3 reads TGTGCCAGCAGCTCGGGTCGACAGGGTGAGGGGGACATTCAGTACTTC. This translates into CASSSGRQGEGDIQYF.

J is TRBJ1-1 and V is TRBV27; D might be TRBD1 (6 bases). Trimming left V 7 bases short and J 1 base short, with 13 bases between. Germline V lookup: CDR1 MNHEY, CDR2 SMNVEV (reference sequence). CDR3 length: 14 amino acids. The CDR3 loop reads CASNVRGGNTEAFF. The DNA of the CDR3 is TGTGCCAGCAACGTAAGGGGGGGGAACACTGAAGCTTTCTTT.

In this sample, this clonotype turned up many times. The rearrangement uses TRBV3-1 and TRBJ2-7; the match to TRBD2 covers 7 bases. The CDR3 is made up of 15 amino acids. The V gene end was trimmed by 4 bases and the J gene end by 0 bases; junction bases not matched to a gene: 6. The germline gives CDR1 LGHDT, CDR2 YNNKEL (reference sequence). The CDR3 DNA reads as TGTGCCAGCAGCCCGTTTGGCGGGGGCTCCTACGAGCAGTACTTC. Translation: CASSPFGGGSYEQYF.

The CDR3, as DNA: TGTGCCAGCAGCTTAGATTATGGCGGGGCCTATTCACCCCTCCACTTT. This encodes CASSLDYGGAYSPLHF. The V gene is TRBV7-9, the J gene TRBJ1-6; D possibly corresponds to TRBD1 (5 bases). The V and J ends lost 1 base and 8 bases respectively, with 15 bases between them. CDR3 size: 16 residues. Germline assignment: CDR1 SEHNR and CDR2 FQNEAQ (reference sequence).

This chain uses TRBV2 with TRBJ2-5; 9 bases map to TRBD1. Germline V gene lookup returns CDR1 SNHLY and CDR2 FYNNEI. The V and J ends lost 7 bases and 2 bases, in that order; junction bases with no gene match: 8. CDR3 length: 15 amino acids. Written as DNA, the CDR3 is TGTGCCAGCACAATATACGGGACAGGGCAAGAGACCCAGTACTTC. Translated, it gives CASTIYGTGQETQYF.

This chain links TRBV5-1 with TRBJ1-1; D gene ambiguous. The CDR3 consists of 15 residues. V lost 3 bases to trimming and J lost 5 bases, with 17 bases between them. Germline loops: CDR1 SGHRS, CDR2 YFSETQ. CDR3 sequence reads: CASSSQPYMGTEAFF. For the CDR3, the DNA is TGCGCCAGCAGCTCTCAACCGTACATGGGAACTGAAGCTTTCTTT.

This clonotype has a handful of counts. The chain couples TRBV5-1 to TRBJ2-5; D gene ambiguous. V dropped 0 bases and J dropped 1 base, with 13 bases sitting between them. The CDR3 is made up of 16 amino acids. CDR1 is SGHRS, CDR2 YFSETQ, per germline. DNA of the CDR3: TGCGCCAGCAGCTTGGCGGATAGGCCAGCCCAAGAGACCCAGTACTTC. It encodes CASSLADRPAQETQYF.

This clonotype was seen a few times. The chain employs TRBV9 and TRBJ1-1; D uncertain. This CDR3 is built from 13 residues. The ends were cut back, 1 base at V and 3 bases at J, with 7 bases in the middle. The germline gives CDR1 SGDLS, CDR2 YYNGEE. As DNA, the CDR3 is TGTGCCAGCAGCGTAACGGTGGACACTGAAGCTTTCTTT. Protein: CASSVTVDTEAFF.

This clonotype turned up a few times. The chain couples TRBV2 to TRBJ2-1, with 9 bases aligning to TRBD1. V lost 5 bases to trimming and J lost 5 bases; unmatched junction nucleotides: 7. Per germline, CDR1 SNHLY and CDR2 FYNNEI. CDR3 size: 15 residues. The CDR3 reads CASSQTGGPNNEQFF. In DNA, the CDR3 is TGTGCCAGCAGTCAGACAGGGGGGCCAAACAATGAGCAGTTCTTC.

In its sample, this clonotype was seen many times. CDR3: CASSLAGPAGSVAFF. The CDR3 region has the DNA TGTGCCAGCAGCTTAGCGGGCCCGGCAGGAAGTGTAGCTTTCTTT. The chain employs TRBV7-9 and TRBJ1-1; no clear D gene. Germline V lookup: CDR1 SEHNR, CDR2 FQNEAQ (reference sequence). Trimming took off 0 bases at V and 10 bases at J, with 18 bases between the two ends. CDR3 length: 15 residues.

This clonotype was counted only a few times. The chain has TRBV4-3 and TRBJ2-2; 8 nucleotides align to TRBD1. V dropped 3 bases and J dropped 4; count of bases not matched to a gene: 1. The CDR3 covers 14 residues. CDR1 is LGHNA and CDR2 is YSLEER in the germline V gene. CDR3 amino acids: CASSHGQGTGELFF. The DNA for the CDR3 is TGCGCCAGCAGCCATGGACAGGGCACCGGGGAGCTGTTTTTT.

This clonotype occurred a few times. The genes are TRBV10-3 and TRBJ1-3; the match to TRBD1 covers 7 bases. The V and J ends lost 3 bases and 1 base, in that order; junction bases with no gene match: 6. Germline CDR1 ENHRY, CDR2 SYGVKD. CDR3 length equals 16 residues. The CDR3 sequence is CAISDGTAISGNTIYF. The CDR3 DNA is TGTGCCATCAGTGACGGGACAGCGATATCTGGAAACACCATATATTTT.

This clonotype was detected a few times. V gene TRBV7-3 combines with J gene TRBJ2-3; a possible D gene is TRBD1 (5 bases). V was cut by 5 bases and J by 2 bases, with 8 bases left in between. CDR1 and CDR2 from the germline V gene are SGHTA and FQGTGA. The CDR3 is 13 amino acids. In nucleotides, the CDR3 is TGTGCCAGCAGCAGGGGCGACACAGATACGCAGTATTTT. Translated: CASSRGDTDTQYF.

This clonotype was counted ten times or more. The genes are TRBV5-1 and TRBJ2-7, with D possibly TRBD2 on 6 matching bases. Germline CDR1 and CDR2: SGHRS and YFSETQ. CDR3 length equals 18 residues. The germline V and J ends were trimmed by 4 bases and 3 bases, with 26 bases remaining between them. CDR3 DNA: TGCGCCAGCAGCCCATATGGAGGGCCCGGACCCTTCCTCTACGAGCAGTACTTC. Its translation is CASSPYGGPGPFLYEQYF. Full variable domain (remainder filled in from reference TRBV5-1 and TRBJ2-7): KAGVTQTPRYLIKTRGQQVTLSCSPISGHRSVSWYQQTPGQGLQFLFEYFSETQRNKGNFPGRFSGRQFSNSRSEMNVSTLELGDSALYLCASSPYGGPGPFLYEQYFGPGTRLTVT.

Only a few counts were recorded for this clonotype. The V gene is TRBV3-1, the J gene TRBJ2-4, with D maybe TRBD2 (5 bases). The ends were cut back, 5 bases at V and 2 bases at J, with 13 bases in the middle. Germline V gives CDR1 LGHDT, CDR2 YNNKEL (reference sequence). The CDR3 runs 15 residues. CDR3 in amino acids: CASSIAFVTKNIQYF. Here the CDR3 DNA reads TGTGCCAGCAGCATAGCGTTTGTAACCAAAAACATTCAGTACTTC.

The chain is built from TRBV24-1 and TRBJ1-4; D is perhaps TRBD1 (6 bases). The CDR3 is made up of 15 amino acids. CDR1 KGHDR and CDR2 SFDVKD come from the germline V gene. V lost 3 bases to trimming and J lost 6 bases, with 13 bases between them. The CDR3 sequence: CATSDTDRRDEKLFF. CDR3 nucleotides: TGTGCCACCAGTGATACTGACAGGAGGGATGAAAAACTGTTTTTT.

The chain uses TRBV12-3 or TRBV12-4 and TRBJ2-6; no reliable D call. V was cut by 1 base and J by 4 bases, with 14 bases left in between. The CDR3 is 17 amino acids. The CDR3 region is CASSLVHMAAGANVLTF. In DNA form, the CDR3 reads TGTGCCAGCAGTTTAGTTCACATGGCAGCGGGGGCCAACGTCCTGACTTTC.

The chain's CDR3 is CASSSRDPGANEQFF. The DNA for the CDR3 is TGTGCCAGCAGTTCCCGGGACCCAGGGGCGAATGAGCAGTTCTTC. This chain uses TRBV6-2 or TRBV6-3 with TRBJ2-1, with TRBD1 as a possible D gene (6 bases). V was cut by 4 bases and J by 7 bases, with 17 bases left in between. This CDR3 comprises 15 residues. The V gene's germline CDR1 is MNHEY and CDR2 SVGEGT.

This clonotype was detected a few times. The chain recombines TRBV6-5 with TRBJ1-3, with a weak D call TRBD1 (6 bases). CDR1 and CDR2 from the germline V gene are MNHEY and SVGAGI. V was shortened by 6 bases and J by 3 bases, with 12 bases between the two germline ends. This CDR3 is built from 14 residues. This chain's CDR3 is CASRSPRGGNTIYF. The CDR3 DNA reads TGTGCCAGCAGGTCCCCCAGGGGTGGAAACACCATATATTTT.

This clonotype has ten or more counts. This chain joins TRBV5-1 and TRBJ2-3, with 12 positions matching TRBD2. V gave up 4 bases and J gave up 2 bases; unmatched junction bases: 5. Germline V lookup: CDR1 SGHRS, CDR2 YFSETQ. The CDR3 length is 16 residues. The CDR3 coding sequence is TGCGCCAGCAGCCTTGGACTAGCGGGGACCACAGATACGCAGTATTTT. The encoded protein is CASSLGLAGTTDTQYF.

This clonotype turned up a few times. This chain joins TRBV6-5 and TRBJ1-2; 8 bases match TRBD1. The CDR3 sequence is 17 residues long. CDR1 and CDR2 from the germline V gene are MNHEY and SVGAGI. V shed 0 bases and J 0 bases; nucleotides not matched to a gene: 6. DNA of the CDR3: TGTGCCAGCAGTTACTCGTGGTCAGGGGGCTCTAACTATGGCTACACCTTC. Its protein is CASSYSWSGGSNYGYTF.

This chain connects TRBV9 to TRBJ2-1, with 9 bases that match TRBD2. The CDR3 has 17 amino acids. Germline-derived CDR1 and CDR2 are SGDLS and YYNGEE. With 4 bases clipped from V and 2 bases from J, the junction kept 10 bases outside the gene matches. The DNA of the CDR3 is TGTGCCAGCAGCCTTTCCTTTAGCGGGGGCGCCTACAATGAGCAGTTCTTC. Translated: CASSLSFSGGAYNEQFF.

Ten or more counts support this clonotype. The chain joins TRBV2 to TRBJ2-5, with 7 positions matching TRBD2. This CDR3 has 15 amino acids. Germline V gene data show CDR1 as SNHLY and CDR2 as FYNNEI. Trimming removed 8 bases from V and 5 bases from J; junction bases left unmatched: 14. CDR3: CASRKGAAGGETQYF. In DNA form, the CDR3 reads TGTGCCAGCCGTAAAGGGGCGGCCGGGGGGGAGACCCAGTACTTC. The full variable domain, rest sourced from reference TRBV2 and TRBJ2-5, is EPEVTQTPSHQVTQMGQEVILRCVPISNHLYFYWYRQILGQKVEFLVSFYNNEISEKSEIFDDQFSVERPDGSNFTLKIRSTKLEDSAMYFCASRKGAAGGETQYFGPGTRLLVL.

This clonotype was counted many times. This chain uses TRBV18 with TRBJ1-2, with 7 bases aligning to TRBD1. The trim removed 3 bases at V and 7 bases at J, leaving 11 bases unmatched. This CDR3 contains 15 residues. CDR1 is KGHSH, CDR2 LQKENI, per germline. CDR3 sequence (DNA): TGTGCCAGCTCACCGGATGCGACAGGGCTGCTTGGCTACACCTTC. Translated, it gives CASSPDATGLLGYTF.

CDR3 loop: CASSWGLAGGFRREQFF. The CDR3 DNA follows: TGTGCCAGCAGTTGGGGACTAGCGGGGGGATTTCGGAGGGAGCAGTTCTTC. The chain employs TRBV12-3 or TRBV12-4 and TRBJ2-1, with 15 bases that match TRBD2. The CDR3 spans 17 residues. With 4 bases clipped from V and 10 bases from J, the junction kept 11 bases outside the gene matches.

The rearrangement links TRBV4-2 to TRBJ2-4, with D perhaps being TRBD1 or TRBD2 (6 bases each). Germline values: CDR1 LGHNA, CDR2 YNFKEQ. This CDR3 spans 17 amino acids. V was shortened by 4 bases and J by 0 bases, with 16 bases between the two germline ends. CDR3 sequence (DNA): TGTGCCAGCAGCCCCTTCGAACAGGGACTAGCCAAAAACATTCAGTACTTC. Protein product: CASSPFEQGLAKNIQYF.

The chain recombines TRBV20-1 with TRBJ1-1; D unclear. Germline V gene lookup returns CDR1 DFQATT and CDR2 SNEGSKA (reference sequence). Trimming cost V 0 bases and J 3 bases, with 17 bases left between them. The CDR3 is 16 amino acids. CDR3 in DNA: TGCAGTGCTAGAGACCCCGGCAGGAGATGGGACACTGAAGCTTTCTTT. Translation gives CSARDPGRRWDTEAFF.

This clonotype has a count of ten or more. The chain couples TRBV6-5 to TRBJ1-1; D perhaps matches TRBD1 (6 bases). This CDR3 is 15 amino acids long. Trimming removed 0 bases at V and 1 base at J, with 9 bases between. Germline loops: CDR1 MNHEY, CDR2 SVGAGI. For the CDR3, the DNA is TGTGCCAGCAGTTACTCCGGGACACAGAACACTGAAGCTTTCTTT. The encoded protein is CASSYSGTQNTEAFF.

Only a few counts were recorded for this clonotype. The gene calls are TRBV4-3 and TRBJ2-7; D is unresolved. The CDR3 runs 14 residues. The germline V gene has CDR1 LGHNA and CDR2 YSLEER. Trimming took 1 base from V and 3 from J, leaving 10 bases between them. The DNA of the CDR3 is TGCGCCAGCAGCCAAGGTCAGGTGGGCTACGAGCAGTACTTC. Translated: CASSQGQVGYEQYF.

The CDR3 DNA follows: TGTGCCTGGGGTTCTGGAAACACCATATATTTT. It codes for CAWGSGNTIYF. V is TRBV6-6 and J is TRBJ1-3; D not certain. CDR3 length: 11 amino acids. V was clipped by 11 bases and J by 1 base, with 6 bases between them. Germline V gene lookup returns CDR1 MNHNY and CDR2 SVGAGI (reference sequence).

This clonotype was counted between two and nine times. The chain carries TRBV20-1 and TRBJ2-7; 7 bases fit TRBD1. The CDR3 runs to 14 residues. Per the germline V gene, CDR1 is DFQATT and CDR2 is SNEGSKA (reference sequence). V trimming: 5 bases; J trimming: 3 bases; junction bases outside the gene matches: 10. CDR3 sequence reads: CSARSRDRLYEQYF. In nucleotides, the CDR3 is TGCAGTGCTCGATCCAGGGACAGACTCTACGAGCAGTACTTC.

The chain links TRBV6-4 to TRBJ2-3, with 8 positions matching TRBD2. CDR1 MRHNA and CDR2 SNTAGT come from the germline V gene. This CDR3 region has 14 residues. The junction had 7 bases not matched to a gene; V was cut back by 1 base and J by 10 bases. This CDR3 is CASSDFPGLGPQYF. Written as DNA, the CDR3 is TGTGCCAGCAGTGACTTTCCGGGACTAGGTCCGCAGTATTTT.